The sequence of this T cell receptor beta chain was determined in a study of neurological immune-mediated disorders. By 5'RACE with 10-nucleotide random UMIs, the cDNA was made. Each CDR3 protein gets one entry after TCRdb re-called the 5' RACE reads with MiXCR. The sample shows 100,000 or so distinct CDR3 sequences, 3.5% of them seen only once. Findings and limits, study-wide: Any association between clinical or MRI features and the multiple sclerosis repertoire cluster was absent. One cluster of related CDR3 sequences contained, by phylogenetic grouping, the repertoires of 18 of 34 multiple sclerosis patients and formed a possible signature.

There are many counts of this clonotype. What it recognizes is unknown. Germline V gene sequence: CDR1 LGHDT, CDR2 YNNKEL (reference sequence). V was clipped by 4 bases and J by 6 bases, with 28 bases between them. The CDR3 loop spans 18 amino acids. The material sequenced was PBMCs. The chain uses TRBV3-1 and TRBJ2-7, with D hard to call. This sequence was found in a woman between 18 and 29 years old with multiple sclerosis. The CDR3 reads CASSRSISTGSEVSEQYF. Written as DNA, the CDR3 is TGTGCCAGCAGCCGTTCGATTAGTACCGGGTCCGAGGTTAGCGAGCAGTACTTC.